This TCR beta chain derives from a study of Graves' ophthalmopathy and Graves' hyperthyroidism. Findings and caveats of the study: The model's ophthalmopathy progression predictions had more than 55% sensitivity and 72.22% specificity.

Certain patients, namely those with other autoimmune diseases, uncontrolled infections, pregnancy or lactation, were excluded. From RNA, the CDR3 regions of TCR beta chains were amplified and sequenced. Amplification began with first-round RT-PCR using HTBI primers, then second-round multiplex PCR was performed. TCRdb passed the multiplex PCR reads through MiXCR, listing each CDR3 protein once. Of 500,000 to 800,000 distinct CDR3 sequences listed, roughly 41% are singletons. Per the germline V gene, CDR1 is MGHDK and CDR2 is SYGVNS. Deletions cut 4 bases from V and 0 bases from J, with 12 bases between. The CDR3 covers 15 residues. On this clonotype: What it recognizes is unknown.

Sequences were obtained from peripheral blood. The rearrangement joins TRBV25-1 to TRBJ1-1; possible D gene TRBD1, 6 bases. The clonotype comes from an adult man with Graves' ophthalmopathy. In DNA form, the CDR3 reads TGTGCCAGCAGTGCTAGAGGACAGCTGAACACTGAAGCTTTCTTT. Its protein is CASSARGQLNTEAFF.